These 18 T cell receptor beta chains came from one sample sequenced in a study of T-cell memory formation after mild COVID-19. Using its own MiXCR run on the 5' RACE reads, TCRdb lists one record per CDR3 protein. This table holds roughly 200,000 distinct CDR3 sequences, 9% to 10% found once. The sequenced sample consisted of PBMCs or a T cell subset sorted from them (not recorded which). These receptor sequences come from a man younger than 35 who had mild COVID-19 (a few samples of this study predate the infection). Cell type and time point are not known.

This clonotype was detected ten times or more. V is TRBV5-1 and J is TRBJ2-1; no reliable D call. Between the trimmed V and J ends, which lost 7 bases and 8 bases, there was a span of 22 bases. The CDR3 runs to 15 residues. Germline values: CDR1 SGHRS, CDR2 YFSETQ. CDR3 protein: CASGVPEQATHEQFF. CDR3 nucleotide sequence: TGCGCCAGCGGGGTCCCGGAGCAGGCCACCCATGAGCAGTTCTTC.

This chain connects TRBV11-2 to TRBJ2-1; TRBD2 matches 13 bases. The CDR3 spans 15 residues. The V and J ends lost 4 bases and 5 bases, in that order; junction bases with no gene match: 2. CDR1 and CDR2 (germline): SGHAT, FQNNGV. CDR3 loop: CASSWTSGGHNEQFF. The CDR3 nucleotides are TGTGCCAGCAGCTGGACTAGCGGGGGACACAATGAGCAGTTCTTC.

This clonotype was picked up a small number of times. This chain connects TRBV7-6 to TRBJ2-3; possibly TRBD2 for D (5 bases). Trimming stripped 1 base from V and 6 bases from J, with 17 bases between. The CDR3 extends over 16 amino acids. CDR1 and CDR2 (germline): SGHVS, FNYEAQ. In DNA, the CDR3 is TGTGCCAGCAGCTTAGACGGGGTCTCGACGGCTGATACGCAGTATTTT. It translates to CASSLDGVSTADTQYF.

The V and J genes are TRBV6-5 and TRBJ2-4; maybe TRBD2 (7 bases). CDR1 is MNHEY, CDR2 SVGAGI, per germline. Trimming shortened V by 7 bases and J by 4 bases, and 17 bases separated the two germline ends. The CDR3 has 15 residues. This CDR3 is CASKVGGQGKNIQYF. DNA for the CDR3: TGTGCCAGCAAAGTGGGGGGGCAGGGGAAAAACATTCAGTACTTC.

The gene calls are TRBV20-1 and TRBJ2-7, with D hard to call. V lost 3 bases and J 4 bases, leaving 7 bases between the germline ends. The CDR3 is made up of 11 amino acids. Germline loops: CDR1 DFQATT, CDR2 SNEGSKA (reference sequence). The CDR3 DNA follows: TGCAGTGCTAGGGCAATTTACGAGCAGTACTTC. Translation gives CSARAIYEQYF.

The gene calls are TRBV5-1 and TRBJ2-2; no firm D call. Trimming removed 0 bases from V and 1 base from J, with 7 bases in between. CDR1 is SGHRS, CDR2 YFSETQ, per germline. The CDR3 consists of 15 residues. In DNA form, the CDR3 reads TGCGCCAGCAGCTTGGCCCTGGGGAACACCGGGGAGCTGTTTTTT. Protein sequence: CASSLALGNTGELFF.

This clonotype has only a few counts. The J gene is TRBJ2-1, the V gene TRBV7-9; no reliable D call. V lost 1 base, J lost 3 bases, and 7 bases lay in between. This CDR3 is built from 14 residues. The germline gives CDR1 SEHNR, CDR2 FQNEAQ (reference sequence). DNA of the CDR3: TGTGCCAGCAGCTTAGGCTATTTCTACAATGAGCAGTTCTTC. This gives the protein CASSLGYFYNEQFF.

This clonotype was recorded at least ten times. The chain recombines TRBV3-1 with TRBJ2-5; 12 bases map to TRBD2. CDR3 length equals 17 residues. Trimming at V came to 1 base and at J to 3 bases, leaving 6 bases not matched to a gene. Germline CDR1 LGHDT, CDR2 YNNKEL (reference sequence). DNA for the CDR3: TGTGCCAGCAGCCAAGGTGCGACTAGCGGGGGAGAAGAGACCCAGTACTTC. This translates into CASSQGATSGGEETQYF.

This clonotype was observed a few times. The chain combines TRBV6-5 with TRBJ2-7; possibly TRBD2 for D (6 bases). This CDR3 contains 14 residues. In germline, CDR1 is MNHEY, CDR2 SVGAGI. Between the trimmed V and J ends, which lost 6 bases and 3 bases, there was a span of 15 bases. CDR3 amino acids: CASSHGLRDYEQYF. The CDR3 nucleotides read TGTGCCAGCAGCCACGGACTACGAGACTACGAGCAGTACTTC.

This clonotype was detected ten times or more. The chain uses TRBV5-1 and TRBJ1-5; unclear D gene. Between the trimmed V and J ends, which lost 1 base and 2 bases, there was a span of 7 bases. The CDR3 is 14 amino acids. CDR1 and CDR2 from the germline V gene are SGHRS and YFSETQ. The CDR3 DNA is TGCGCCAGCAGCTTGTCAGGAGGCAATCAGCCCCAGCATTTT. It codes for CASSLSGGNQPQHF.

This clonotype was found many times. CDR3 nucleotide sequence: TGTGCCAGCAGCTTACTGCCGGTCCAAGAGACCCAGTACTTC. Amino acids: CASSLLPVQETQYF. The J gene is TRBJ2-5, the V gene TRBV7-2; D unclear. Trimming took 2 bases from V and 1 from J, leaving 8 bases between them. Germline CDR1 reads SGHTA; CDR2 reads FQGNSA. CDR3 size: 14 residues.

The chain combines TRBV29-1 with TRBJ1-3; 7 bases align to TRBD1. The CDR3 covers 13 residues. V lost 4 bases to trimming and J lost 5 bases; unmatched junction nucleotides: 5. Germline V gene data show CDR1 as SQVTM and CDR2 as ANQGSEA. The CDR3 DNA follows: TGCAGCGTTGCCCAGGGGGGAAGAAACACCATATATTTT. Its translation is CSVAQGGRNTIYF.

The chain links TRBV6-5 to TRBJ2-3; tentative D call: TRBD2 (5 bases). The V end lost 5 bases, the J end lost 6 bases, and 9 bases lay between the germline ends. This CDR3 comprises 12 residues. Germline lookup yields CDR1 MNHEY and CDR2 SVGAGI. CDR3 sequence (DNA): TGTGCCAGCAGTGCACCGGGGGATACGCAGTATTTT. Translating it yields CASSAPGDTQYF.

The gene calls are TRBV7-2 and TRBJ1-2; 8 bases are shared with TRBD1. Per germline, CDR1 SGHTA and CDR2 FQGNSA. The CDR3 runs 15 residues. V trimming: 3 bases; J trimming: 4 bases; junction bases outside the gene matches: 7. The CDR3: CASSFNRGWAYGYTF. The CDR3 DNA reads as TGTGCCAGCAGCTTCAACAGGGGGTGGGCCTATGGCTACACCTTC.

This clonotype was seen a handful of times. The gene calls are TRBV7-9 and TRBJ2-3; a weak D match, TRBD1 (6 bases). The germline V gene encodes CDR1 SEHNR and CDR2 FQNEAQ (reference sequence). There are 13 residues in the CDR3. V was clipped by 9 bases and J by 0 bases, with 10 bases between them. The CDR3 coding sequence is TGTGCCAGACAGGGATCTAGCACAGATACGCAGTATTTT. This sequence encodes CARQGSSTDTQYF.

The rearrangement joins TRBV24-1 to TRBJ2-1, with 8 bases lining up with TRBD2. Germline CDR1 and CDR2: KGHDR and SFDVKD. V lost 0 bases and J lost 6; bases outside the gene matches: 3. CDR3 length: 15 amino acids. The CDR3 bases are TGTGCCACCAGTGATTTGGGTAGCGGGGTCAATGAGCAGTTCTTC. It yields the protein CATSDLGSGVNEQFF.

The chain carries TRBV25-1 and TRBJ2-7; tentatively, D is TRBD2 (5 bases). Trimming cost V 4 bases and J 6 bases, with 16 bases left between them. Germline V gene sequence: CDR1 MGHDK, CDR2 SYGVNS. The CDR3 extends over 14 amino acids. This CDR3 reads CASSVPGSVGEQYF. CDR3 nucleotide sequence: TGTGCCAGCAGTGTCCCGGGAAGCGTTGGCGAGCAGTACTTC.

The CDR3 reads CASSEVLAGGSTDTQYF. The CDR3, as DNA: TGTGCCAGCAGTGAAGTCCTAGCGGGGGGGAGCACAGATACGCAGTATTTT. The J gene is TRBJ2-3, the V gene TRBV2, with 12 bases aligning to TRBD2. CDR1 is SNHLY, CDR2 FYNNEI, per germline. This CDR3 is 17 amino acids long. V dropped 1 base and J dropped 0; count of bases not matched to a gene: 2.